This TCR beta chain was observed in a study of CD4 T cells in relation to SARS-CoV-2 and coronaviruses (dated by TCRdb to the early 2020s). Turning to the overall study: Across all 12 patients in the convalescent cohort, the median age was roughly 36 years, with a range of roughly 21 to 72 years. Among the roughly twelve convalescent patients, 8 males and 4 females were included, and two of the subjects were Hispanic. HLA restriction was mapped for shared crossreactive spike epitopes using patient-derived lymphoblastoid cell lines. Memory CD4+ T cell crossreactivity between SARS-CoV-2 and common cold coronavirus spike proteins was assessed at the TCR clonotype level in the study. The Adaptive Biotechnologies TCR-sequencing kit was used for samples from a few pre-COVID donors and for the naive versus memory experiments, whereas the other data were Illumina-based. Expansion assays from other donors in the study were sequenced with a different, Illumina-based TCR-beta assay.

Deep-resolution immunoSEQ TCR-beta sequencing was performed on DNA from uncultured naive and memory CD4+ T cells. Per the authors' processing: During preprocessing, nonproductive sequences were discarded, as were any CDR3s that did not begin with C, did not end with F or W, or were shorter than 7 amino acids. Cultured and uncultured naive and memory CD4+ repertoires were searched for CDR3s previously identified as spike- and CEF-reactive. CDR3 homology was quantified as pairwise Levenshtein distance, calculated with the stringdist R package after three terminal residues were trimmed from each end. This immuneACCESS table, as held by TCRdb, lists in-frame sequences with V and J called but not all clones. Of the missing ones, under half trace to an unresolved V gene in checked studies; the others have no known cause. V, J and clone size were drawn from that table, and D and trimming were deduced from the DNA. The sample profile shows about 56,000 clones; roughly 94% of them were found once. The top ten hold about 0.4% of the sample.

On the study overall, not on this receptor specifically: Pre-pandemic and post-infection samples were not both contributed by any donor, so tracing of the source of pre-existing responses was limited. Crossreactivity analysis centred on spike protein, so crossreactivity against other viral proteins was not assessed. In roughly 60% of donors, memory CD4+ clonotypes turned up that crossrecognized SARS-CoV-2 and at least one common cold coronavirus spike. Crossreactive clones showed significantly weaker SARS-CoV-2-driven expansion than monoreactive clones, consistent with antigenic imprinting. The study was constrained by small numbers of patients and of tested TCRs. Sequencing naive versus memory cells indicated that the assay picks up memory recall responses, not primary responses primed during culture.

To separate naive from memory CD4+ T cells, cryopreserved PBMCs first underwent CD4 enrichment and then EasySep naive CD4+ T cell enrichment. PBMCs were isolated from leukapheresis product or whole blood by Ficoll-Paque PLUS gradient centrifugation. PBMCs were either cryopreserved at -140 degrees C or used fresh in the expansion assay. The QIAamp Micro DNA Kit was used to extract genomic DNA from the CD4+ T cells. CDR1 and CDR2 are read off the germline V gene as MGHDK and SYGVNS. The CDR3 runs 14 amino acids, cysteine and phenylalanine included. Only CDR3 DNA remains: 42 bases, in frame from the first base. The V end gives up 3 bases and the J end 7 bases, leaving 6 bases in the junction not matched to a gene. In its sample, this clone was seen once. Its antigen remains unidentified. Per-nucleotide qualities are absent, and no much larger clonotype sits a single base away.

The sample taken for sequencing was naive CD4+ T cells from PBMCs. The cell subset or site label here, explained by the study, means: naive CD4+ T cells isolated by negative enrichment. Rearrangement joined TRBV25-1 to TRBJ2-3; 8 bases in the middle match TRBD2. The TCR sequence derives from an adult with COVID-19. The DNA sequence is given as TGTGCCAGCAGTGATCCAAGCGGGGGTTATACGCAGTATTTT. Its protein reads: CASSDPSGGYTQYF.